The TCR beta chain described here comes from a study of CD8+ T cells in alopecia areata. Between the trimmed V and J ends, which lost 4 bases and 4 bases, there was a span of 16 bases. The CDR3 length is 14 residues. Per germline, CDR1 GTSNPN and CDR2 SVGIG (reference sequence). Researchers gathered lesional scalp punch biopsies and peripheral blood from patients with alopecia areata. In this sample, this clone turned up a few times. It was cDNA, reverse transcribed from extracted RNA, that served as the sequencing template. This table comes from immunoSEQ multiplex PCR, and its TCRdb copy is limited to in-frame clones, with some not included. The sample yields 110,000 to 150,000 clones, about 60% seen once.

The chain couples TRBV30 to TRBJ2-5; possibly TRBD2 for D (7 bases). The source material was CD4+ T cells sorted from blood, sampled at week 0. This receptor was obtained from a human donor with alopecia areata. The CDR3 DNA follows: TGTGCCTGGAATCGAGGGGGGGCGGCAGAGACCCAGTACTTC. Protein sequence: CAWNRGGAAETQYF.